This T cell receptor beta chain came from a study of Ad26.COV2.S vaccination and SARS-CoV-2 variants. As for the study in general: Each vaccinee took Ad26.COV2.S intramuscularly, once or twice 56 days apart.

The CDR3 runs 14 residues. CDR1 is SEHNR, CDR2 FQNEAQ, per germline (reference sequence). Trimming took 3 bases from V and 2 from J, leaving 10 bases between them. TCRdb's table, derived via immunoSEQ multiplex PCR, lists solely in-frame clones and lacks some. The sample lists about 440,000 clones, around 88% seen once, with about 13% in the top ten. Treatment given: roughly 19 received Ad26.COV2.S at low or high dose, single or two shots; about 5 received placebo; per-sample allocation not given. On day 63 after the first injection, vaccine and placebo recipients gave samples. Built on an Ad26 vector, the vaccine expressed Wuhan-strain SARS-CoV-2 spike.

This specimen was peripheral blood, taken in a trial of Ad26.COV2.S vaccine versus placebo. The clonotype comes from a person aged 18 to 65 who received the Ad26.COV2.S COVID-19 vaccine or a placebo. The chain is built from TRBV7-9 and TRBJ1-1; D call uncertain. The CDR3 region has the DNA TGTGCCAGCAGCTTTTCGTCGAAAAACACTGAAGCTTTCTTT. Its protein is CASSFSSKNTEAFF.